This passage covers 10 T cell receptor beta chains from one sample sequenced in a study of blood T cell repertoires in COVID-19. Only in-frame clones appear in the TCRdb table, and some are missing; sequencing was by immunoSEQ multiplex PCR. The sample shows 260,000 or so clones, around 84% of them seen only once. The specimen sequenced was PBMCs or T cells enriched from blood (not recorded which). These receptors all come from a man younger than 35 who had recovered from COVID-19.

This chain connects TRBV7-6 to TRBJ2-1, with 9 nucleotides matching TRBD2. The CDR3 length is 16 residues. V lost 1 base and J lost 8; bases outside the gene matches: 9. CDR1 SGHVS and CDR2 FNYEAQ come from the germline V gene. DNA for the CDR3: TGTGCCAGCAGCTTAGGGTCAGCGGGGGGTTCTCATGAGCAGTTCTTC. Translation gives CASSLGSAGGSHEQFF.

The chain links TRBV3-1 (or the pseudogene TRBV3-2) to TRBJ2-5; 8 bases match TRBD2. CDR3 length equals 12 residues. Germline loops: CDR1 LGHDT, CDR2 YNNKEL (reference sequence). The junction had 10 bases not matched to a gene; V was cut back by 10 bases and J by 9 bases. The CDR3, as DNA: TGTGCCACCGGCCGGGGGGGACGAGCCCAGTACTTC. Its translation: CATGRGGRAQYF.

A note on this clone: The junction differs from germline at one of its ends, possibly a read error. The V gene is TRBV5-5, the J gene TRBJ1-2, with TRBD1 as a possible D gene (6 bases). Per germline, CDR1 SGHKS and CDR2 YYEKEE (reference sequence). This CDR3 region has 14 residues. CDR3 in DNA: TGTGTCAGCAGCTTGTCAGGGGCTAACTATGGCTACACCTTC. Translating it yields CVSSLSGANYGYTF.

The chain couples TRBV7-9 to TRBJ1-1, with 8 bases identical to TRBD1. With 4 bases clipped from V and 9 bases from J, the junction kept 4 bases outside the gene matches. The length of the CDR3 is 12 residues. The germline CDR1 and CDR2 sequences are SEHNR and FQNEAQ (reference sequence). This CDR3 is CASSSGQDKAFF. CDR3 DNA: TGTGCCAGCAGCTCGGGACAGGATAAAGCTTTCTTT.

In this sample, this clone turned up once. The rearrangement uses TRBV12-1 and TRBJ2-3; whether TRBD1, the table's D call, matches the DNA was not checked. TRBV12-1 is given as a pseudogene. The CDR3 contains 16 residues. The CDR3 DNA is TGTGCCAGCAGCCCAGAGGACAGGGGGCGAGGAGATACGCAGTATTTT. Encoded protein: CASSPEDRGRGDTQYF.

The chain couples TRBV11-3 to TRBJ2-1; 13 bases align to TRBD2. This CDR3 is 16 amino acids long. Looked up from germline, CDR1 is SGHNT and CDR2 is YENEEA. Trimming took 5 bases from V and 9 from J; bases not matched to a gene: 10. In nucleotides, the CDR3 is TGTGCCAGCAGCCAGCTACTAGCGGGAGGGCCCCGTGAGCAGTTCTTC. Translation: CASSQLLAGGPREQFF.

The chain combines TRBV7-2 with TRBJ1-1; D call uncertain. V lost 8 bases, J lost 0 bases, and 16 bases lay in between. This CDR3 comprises 15 residues. Germline V gene lookup returns CDR1 SGHTA and CDR2 FQGNSA. CDR3 sequence: CASRSQPVLNTEAFF. The CDR3 nucleotides read TGTGCCAGCCGTTCACAGCCGGTTTTGAACACTGAAGCTTTCTTT. Supplemented by reference TRBV7-2 and TRBJ1-1, the full variable domain reads GAGVSQSPSNKVTEKGKDVELRCDPISGHTALYWYRQSLGQGLEFLIYFQGNSAPDKSGLPSDRFSAERTGGSVSTLTIQRTQQEDSAVYLCASRSQPVLNTEAFFGQGTRLTVV.

V gene TRBV15 combines with J gene TRBJ1-2, with D perhaps TRBD1 (6 bases). The V end was cut by 3 bases, the J end by 3 bases, with 14 bases between. Germline CDR1 and CDR2: LNHNV and YYDKDF (reference sequence). The CDR3 runs to 15 residues. The CDR3 DNA follows: TGTGCCACCAGCAGCAATTCGGGGGGCTACTATGGCTACACCTTC. It encodes CATSSNSGGYYGYTF.

This chain joins TRBV21-1 and TRBJ1-6; the D call in the table, TRBD1, was not verified against the DNA. TRBV21-1 is classified as a pseudogene. The length of the CDR3 is 15 residues. CDR3 loop: CASSKAGTANSPLHF. The CDR3 nucleotides are TGTGCCAGCAGCAAAGCAGGGACAGCAAATTCACCCCTCCACTTT.

The V call is TRBV4-1, the J call TRBJ1-1, with TRBD1 matching 10 bases. The ends lost 1 base at V and 4 bases at J; junction bases unmatched: 9. Germline CDR1 and CDR2: MGHRA and YSYEKL. The CDR3 sequence is 17 residues long. CDR3 DNA: TGCGCCAGCAGCCAAGTTTGGGGACAGGGGAGAGGCACTGAAGCTTTCTTT. This sequence encodes CASSQVWGQGRGTEAFF.